A selection of T cell receptor beta chains follows, all from one sample in a study of Ad26.COV2.S vaccination and SARS-CoV-2 variants. Only in-frame clones appear in the TCRdb table, and some are missing; sequencing was by immunoSEQ multiplex PCR. The table records 250,000 or so clones, approximately 88% of them present only once. This specimen consisted of peripheral blood, obtained in a trial of Ad26.COV2.S vaccine versus placebo. Every receptor here comes from a person aged 18-60 years who received the Ad26.COV2.S COVID-19 vaccine or a placebo. Each CDR3 is given with its conserved first and last residue. D genes are given only for firm matches. A row's size may be missing; if present it is once, few, many or a size class.

j_call | d_call | clone_size | v_call | cdr3_length | cdr3_aa | cdr3_nt
TRBJ2-7 | NA | NA | TRBV7-8 | 12 | CASSPDTGKQYF | TGTGCCAGCAGCCCGGACACAGGGAAGCAGTACTTC
TRBJ1-5 | NA | NA | TRBV6-2/TRBV6-3 | 14 | CASSYVGLHQPQHF | TGTGCCAGCAGTTACGTAGGACTCCATCAGCCCCAGCATTTT
TRBJ2-7 | NA | NA | TRBV2 | 14 | CASSEQGESYEQYF | TGTGCCAGCAGTGAACAGGGTGAATCCTACGAGCAGTACTTC
TRBJ1-5 | NA | NA | TRBV21-1 | 14 | CASSKSGSNQPQHF | TGTGCCAGCAGCAAATCAGGCAGCAATCAGCCCCAGCATTTT
TRBJ1-4 | NA | NA | TRBV14 | 17 | CASSQDLVTGRAKKLFF | TGTGCCAGCAGCCAAGATTTGGTAACAGGGAGAGCGAAAAAACTGTTTTTT
TRBJ1-4 | TRBD1 | few | TRBV7-9 | 15 | CASSSRQGSREKLFF | TGTGCCAGCAGCTCCCGACAGGGCTCTAGGGAAAAACTGTTTTTT
TRBJ1-6 | TRBD1 | NA | TRBV7-2 | 15 | CASSAWGQNNSPLHF | TGTGCCAGCAGCGCCTGGGGACAGAATAATTCACCCCTCCACTTT
TRBJ2-2 | NA | few | TRBV6-6 | 14 | CASSYSPQGRELFF | TGTGCCAGCAGTTACTCCCCCCAGGGAAGGGAGCTGTTTTTT
TRBJ2-3 | TRBD2 | NA | TRBV7-9 | 18 | CASSLPPGTSPRADTQYF | TGTGCCAGCAGCTTACCCCCTGGGACTAGCCCGAGGGCAGATACGCAGTATTTT
TRBJ2-5 | TRBD2 | NA | TRBV6-6 | 17 | CASSPGLAGVRAETQYF | TGTGCCAGCAGTCCGGGACTAGCGGGAGTGAGGGCAGAGACCCAGTACTTC
TRBJ2-2 | NA | once | TRBV7-3 | 15 | CASSPSIANTGELFF | TGTGCCAGCAGCCCTAGTATTGCGAACACCGGGGAGCTGTTTTTT
TRBJ1-6 | NA | NA | TRBV19 | 15 | CASRLGGMEVSPLHF | TGTGCCAGTAGATTGGGGGGTATGGAGGTTTCACCCCTCCACTTT
TRBJ1-2 | TRBD1 | NA | TRBV19 | 14 | CASSLKAGGYGYTF | TGTGCCAGTAGTCTAAAGGCAGGGGGGTATGGCTACACCTTC
TRBJ2-3 | NA | NA | TRBV7-9 | 15 | CAIPQQDGDTDTQYF | TGTGCCATCCCCCAACAGGACGGGGACACAGATACGCAGTATTTT
TRBJ1-2 | NA | NA | TRBV30 | 11 | CAWSRDYGYTF | TGTGCCTGGAGTAGGGACTATGGCTACACCTTC
TRBJ1-4 | TRBD1 | once | TRBV25-1 | 14 | CASRETGVREKLFF | TGTGCCAGCAGGGAAACAGGGGTACGGGAAAAACTGTTTTTT
TRBJ2-1 | TRBD2 | NA | TRBV6-6 | 14 | CASSYGTSENEQFF | TGTGCCAGCAGTTACGGGACTAGCGAAAATGAGCAGTTCTTC
TRBJ1-1 | NA | NA | TRBV4-2 | 13 | CASSQGGITEAFF | TGTGCCAGCAGCCAAGGTGGGATCACTGAAGCTTTCTTT
TRBJ1-6 | NA | NA | TRBV27 | 14 | CASSFRGPNSPLHF | TGTGCCAGCAGTTTCAGGGGTCCGAATTCACCCCTCCACTTT
TRBJ1-5 | TRBD1 | NA | TRBV19 | 19 | CASSMGKSSGQGAVQPQHF | TGTGCCAGTAGTATGGGGAAGTCTTCGGGACAGGGGGCGGTTCAGCCCCAGCATTTT
TRBJ1-3 | NA | few | TRBV6-2/TRBV6-3 | 14 | CASSFGGGGNTIYF | TGTGCCAGCAGTTTCGGAGGGGGTGGCAACACCATATATTTT
TRBJ2-1 | TRBD2 | NA | TRBV5-1 | 14 | CASSKRDSYNEQFF | TGCGCCAGCTCTAAGCGGGACTCCTACAATGAGCAGTTCTTC
TRBJ2-1 | TRBD2 | NA | TRBV20-1 | 15 | CSASGGLAGNNEQFF | TGCAGTGCAAGTGGGGGACTAGCGGGCAACAATGAGCAGTTCTTC
TRBJ1-2 | NA | NA | TRBV7-9 | 14 | CASSLAGSVYGYTF | TGTGCCAGCAGCTTAGCAGGGAGCGTTTATGGCTACACCTTC
TRBJ2-1 | TRBD2 | NA | TRBV4-3 | 17 | CASSLMDERGSYNEQFF | TGCGCCAGCAGCCTAATGGACGAGCGGGGGAGCTACAATGAGCAGTTCTTC
TRBJ2-3 | NA | once | TRBV6-2/TRBV6-3 | 14 | CASSPFGGTDTQYF | TGTGCCAGCAGTCCATTTGGGGGCACAGATACGCAGTATTTT
TRBJ2-7 | NA | NA | TRBV19 | 14 | CASKRGLASYEQYF | TGTGCCAGTAAGAGGGGCCTAGCCTCCTACGAGCAGTACTTC
TRBJ2-1 | TRBD2 | few | TRBV10-2 | 17 | CASSESKLAGGRGEQFF | TGCGCCAGCAGTGAGTCGAAACTAGCGGGAGGTAGGGGTGAGCAGTTCTTC
TRBJ2-5 | TRBD1 | NA | TRBV19 | 15 | CASSIGQGHVETQYF | TGTGCCAGTAGTATCGGACAGGGACACGTAGAGACCCAGTACTTC
TRBJ2-2 | NA | NA | TRBV15 | 15 | CATSREGVVTGELFF | TGTGCCACCAGCAGAGAAGGGGTAGTCACCGGGGAGCTGTTTTTT
TRBJ1-2 | NA | NA | TRBV27 | 13 | CASRAQGAYGYTF | TGTGCCAGCAGGGCCCAAGGGGCCTATGGCTACACCTTC
TRBJ2-3 | NA | NA | TRBV13 | 11 | CASSVADTQYF | TGTGCCAGCAGCGTCGCAGATACGCAGTATTTT
TRBJ2-5 | NA | NA | TRBV6-2/TRBV6-3 | 12 | CASSRLGVTQYF | TGTGCCAGCAGTCGACTTGGGGTGACCCAGTACTTC
TRBJ1-1 | NA | NA | TRBV7-9 | 14 | CASSFSQVGTEAFF | TGTGCCAGCAGCTTCAGTCAGGTCGGGACTGAAGCTTTCTTT
TRBJ2-5 | NA | NA | TRBV7-9 | 10 | CSLKGETQYF | TGCTCATTGAAGGGGGAGACCCAGTACTTC
TRBJ1-5 | NA | NA | TRBV5-1 | 13 | CASSLERDQPQHF | TGCGCCAGCAGCTTGGAAAGGGACCAGCCCCAGCATTTT
TRBJ2-7 | TRBD1 | once | TRBV27 | 15 | CASSSTGLPVYEQYF | TGTGCCAGCAGTTCGACAGGGCTTCCAGTCTACGAGCAGTACTTC
TRBJ2-2 | TRBD2 | NA | TRBV6-2/TRBV6-3 | 14 | CASSSGRATGELFF | TGTGCCAGCAGTTCCGGGAGGGCAACCGGGGAGCTGTTTTTT
TRBJ1-1 | NA | NA | TRBV2 | 14 | CASGGSIMNTEAFF | TGTGCCAGCGGGGGGAGCATCATGAACACTGAAGCTTTCTTT
TRBJ1-6 | NA | NA | TRBV30 | 13 | CAWRGSYNSPLHF | TGTGCCTGGAGGGGCTCCTATAATTCACCCCTCCACTTT
TRBJ2-1 | NA | NA | TRBV2 | 11 | CASMIFNEQFF | TGTGCCAGCATGATTTTCAATGAGCAGTTCTTC
TRBJ2-7 | NA | once | TRBV13 | 13 | CASSLRGTYEQYF | TGTGCCAGCAGCTTAAGAGGGACCTACGAGCAGTACTTC
TRBJ2-7 | TRBD1 | NA | TRBV25-1 | 14 | CASSERQGLDEQYF | TGTGCCAGCAGTGAAAGACAGGGTTTGGACGAGCAGTACTTC
TRBJ2-7 | TRBD1 | once | TRBV27 | 14 | CASSSPYRGYEQYF | TGTGCCAGCAGTTCCCCGTACAGGGGCTACGAGCAGTACTTC
TRBJ2-2 | NA | NA | TRBV18 | 14 | CASSPQRGSGELFF | TGTGCCAGCTCACCACAACGGGGGTCCGGGGAGCTGTTTTTT
TRBJ1-1 | NA | few | TRBV12-3/TRBV12-4 | 13 | CANTPAENTEAFF | TGTGCCAACACACCGGCGGAGAACACTGAAGCTTTCTTT
TRBJ2-2 | NA | NA | TRBV7-3 | 15 | CASSLISQNTGELFF | TGTGCCAGCAGCTTAATTTCCCAGAACACCGGGGAGCTGTTTTTT
TRBJ1-2 | NA | NA | TRBV4-2 | 11 | CASSDLYGYTF | TGTGCCAGCAGTGATCTCTATGGCTACACCTTC
TRBJ1-5 | NA | NA | TRBV20-1 | 14 | CSASKGTSNQPQHF | TGCAGTGCTAGTAAAGGGACCTCCAATCAGCCCCAGCATTTT
TRBJ1-2 | NA | NA | TRBV12-3/TRBV12-4 | 12 | CASSFIGGRAIF | TGTGCCAGCAGTTTTATAGGTGGCAGGGCCATCTTC
TRBJ2-7 | TRBD2 | once | TRBV20-1 | 12 | CSAGGTSYEQYF | TGCAGTGCTGGTGGGACTAGCTACGAGCAGTACTTC
TRBJ2-2 | NA | NA | TRBV6-6 | 14 | CASSRERNTGELFF | TGTGCCAGCAGCCGGGAACGGAACACCGGGGAGCTGTTTTTT
TRBJ2-4 | NA | NA | TRBV6-2/TRBV6-3 | 13 | CASSYSAGTGPYF | TGTGCCAGCAGTTACTCAGCGGGAACAGGGCCTTACTTC
TRBJ2-1 | NA | NA | TRBV14 | 18 | CASSQGPVGRGGYNEQFF | TGTGCCAGCAGCCAAGGGCCCGTCGGGAGAGGAGGATACAATGAGCAGTTCTTC
TRBJ2-3 | NA | NA | TRBV3-1/TRBV3-2 | 14 | CASSQLGVTDTQYF | TGTGCCAGCAGCCAACTGGGGGTCACAGATACGCAGTATTTT
TRBJ1-1 | NA | NA | TRBV29-1 | 14 | CSADATWDGTEAFF | TGCAGCGCGGATGCCACATGGGACGGCACTGAAGCTTTCTTT